This T cell receptor beta chain was sequenced during a study of siplizumab effects on memory and regulatory T cells. Findings and caveats of the study: Memory cells that were CD4+ and unstimulated gave rise to alloreactive sequences, which siplizumab significantly reduced. Naive T cells seemed more diverse than memory cells and seemed major alloresponse contributors.

Trimming left V 4 bases short and J 10 bases short, with 19 bases between. There are 14 residues in the CDR3. Germline CDR1 and CDR2: SGHTA and FQGNSA. The assay was immunoSEQ multiplex PCR, and TCRdb's table has in-frame clones only and misses some. The sample lists some 70,000 clones, around 90% occurring once. In the case of this clone: No antigen is known for it.

The receptor's source is a human donor in good health. V and J are TRBV7-2 and TRBJ1-1; D unresolved. Sequenced: Tregs sorted from blood. The DNA of the CDR3 is TGTGCCAGCAGCTGGCGCCGGGCTACGGCAGGAGCTTTCTTT. Its protein is CASSWRRATAGAFF.